This paragraph covers one TCR beta chain sequence. This sample is part of a study of cytomegalovirus exposure and HLA in healthy donors. The germline V gene has CDR1 SGHNT and CDR2 YYREEE (reference sequence). Losses at the gene ends were 4 bases for V and 3 bases for J; bases not matched to a gene: 10. The CDR3 is made up of 16 amino acids. The table came from immunoSEQ multiplex PCR; TCRdb's copy has only in-frame clones and leaves some out. The repertoire includes tens of thousands of clones, 93% of them detected once, and 3.5% to 4% sits in the top ten. The sequenced material came from PBMCs. The sequence was collected from a woman aged 25-40 years in good health and CMV-seronegative. The V and J genes are TRBV5-4 and TRBJ2-1; TRBD1 matches at 7 bases. CDR3 nucleotides: TGTGCCAGCAGCCCACAGGGGTTGGTGCTCTACAATGAGCAGTTCTTC. Translated: CASSPQGLVLYNEQFF.